The sequence of this T cell receptor beta chain was determined in a study of cytomegalovirus exposure and HLA in healthy donors. It was with 60 Vbeta and 13 Jbeta primers that the PCR ran. Using immunoSEQ multiplex PCR, the repertoire was profiled, and TCRdb retains in-frame clones only, with some absent. The data show approximately 150,000 clones, about 80% seen once. Sequences were obtained from PBMCs. This receptor was identified in a woman aged 40-49 years in good health and CMV-seronegative.

CDR3 loop: CASSKQAGKAKNIQYF. For the CDR3, the DNA is TGTGCCAGCAGTAAACAAGCGGGGAAAGCCAAAAACATTCAGTACTTC. This chain connects TRBV6-6 to TRBJ2-4, with 7 positions matching TRBD2. V was clipped by 5 bases and J by 0 bases; unmatched bases: 7. This CDR3 is 16 amino acids long. The germline V gene encodes CDR1 MNHNY and CDR2 SVGAGI (reference sequence).